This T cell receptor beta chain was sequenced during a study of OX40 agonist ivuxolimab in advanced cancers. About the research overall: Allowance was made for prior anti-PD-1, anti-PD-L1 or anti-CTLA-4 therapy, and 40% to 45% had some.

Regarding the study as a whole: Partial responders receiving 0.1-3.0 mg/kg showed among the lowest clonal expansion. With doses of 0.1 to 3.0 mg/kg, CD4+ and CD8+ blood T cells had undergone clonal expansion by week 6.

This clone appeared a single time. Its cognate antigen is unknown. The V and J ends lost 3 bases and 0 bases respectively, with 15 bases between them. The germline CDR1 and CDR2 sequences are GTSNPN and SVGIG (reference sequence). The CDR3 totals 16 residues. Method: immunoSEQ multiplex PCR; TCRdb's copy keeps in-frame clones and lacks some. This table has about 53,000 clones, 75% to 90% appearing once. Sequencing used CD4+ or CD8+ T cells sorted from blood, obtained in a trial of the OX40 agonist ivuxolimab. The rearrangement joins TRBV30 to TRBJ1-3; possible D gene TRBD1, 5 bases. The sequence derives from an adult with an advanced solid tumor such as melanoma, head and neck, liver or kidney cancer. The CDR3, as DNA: TGTGCCTGGAGCCTGGGGCGGATAAGCTCTGGAAACACCATATATTTT. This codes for CAWSLGRISSGNTIYF.